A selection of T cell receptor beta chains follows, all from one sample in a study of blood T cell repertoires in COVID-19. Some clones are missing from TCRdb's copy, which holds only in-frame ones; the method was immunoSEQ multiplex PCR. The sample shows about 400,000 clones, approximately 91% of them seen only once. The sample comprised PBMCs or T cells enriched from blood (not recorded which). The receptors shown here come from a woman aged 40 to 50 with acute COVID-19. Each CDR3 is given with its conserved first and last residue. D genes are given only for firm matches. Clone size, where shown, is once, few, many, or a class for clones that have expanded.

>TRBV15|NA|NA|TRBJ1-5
CATSRPTGGSNQPQHF
TGTGCCACCAGCAGACCGACAGGCGGTAGCAATCAGCCCCAGCATTTT
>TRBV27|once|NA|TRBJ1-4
CATSTIPTNEKLFF
TGTGCCACCAGTACAATACCAACTAATGAAAAACTGTTTTTT
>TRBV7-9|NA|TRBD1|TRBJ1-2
CASSLGGRGVYGYTF
TGTGCCAGCAGCTTAGGAGGCAGGGGGGTCTATGGCTACACCTTC
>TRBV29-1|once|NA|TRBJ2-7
CSVEDREGYEQYF
TGCAGCGTTGAAGACAGGGAAGGGTACGAGCAGTACTTC
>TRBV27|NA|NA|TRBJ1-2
CASRSGYGYTF
TGTGCCAGCAGGTCAGGGTATGGCTACACCTTC
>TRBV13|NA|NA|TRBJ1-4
CASSSGGTNEKLFF
TGTGCCAGCAGCTCCGGGGGGACTAATGAAAAACTGTTTTTT
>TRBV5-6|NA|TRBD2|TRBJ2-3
CASSLANGGGRTDTQYF
TGTGCCAGCAGCTTGGCCAATGGCGGGGGGCGCACAGATACGCAGTATTTT
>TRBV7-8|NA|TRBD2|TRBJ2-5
CASAPSGARIETQYF
TGTGCCAGCGCCCCTAGCGGGGCCCGAATAGAGACCCAGTACTTC
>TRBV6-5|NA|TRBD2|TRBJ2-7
CATQSSGGMYEQYF
TGTGCCACCCAATCTAGCGGGGGGATGTACGAGCAGTACTTC
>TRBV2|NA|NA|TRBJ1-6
CASSVGPYNSPLHF
TGTGCCAGCAGTGTGGGGCCCTATAATTCACCCCTCCACTTT
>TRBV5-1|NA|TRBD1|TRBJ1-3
CASSLTWDRGANTIYF
TGCGCCAGCAGCTTGACCTGGGACAGGGGCGCAAACACCATATATTTT
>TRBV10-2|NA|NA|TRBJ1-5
CASKGGANQPQHF
TGCGCCAGCAAGGGGGGGGCGAATCAGCCCCAGCATTTT
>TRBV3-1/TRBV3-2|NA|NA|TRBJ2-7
CASSQVRAEQYF
TGTGCCAGCAGCCAAGTCAGGGCCGAGCAGTACTTC
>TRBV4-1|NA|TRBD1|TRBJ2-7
CASSLSGTGGEQYF
TGCGCCAGCAGCCTGAGCGGGACAGGGGGGGAGCAGTACTTC
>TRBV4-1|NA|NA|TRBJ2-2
CASSQSPGNTGELFF
TGCGCCAGCAGCCAAAGTCCGGGAAACACCGGGGAGCTGTTTTTT
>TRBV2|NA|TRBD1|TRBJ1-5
CASSEEDRGLGQPQHF
TGTGCCAGCAGTGAGGAGGACAGGGGGCTGGGGCAGCCCCAGCATTTT
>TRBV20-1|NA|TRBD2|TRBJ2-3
CSASRTSGSTDTQYF
TGCAGTGCTAGTCGGACTAGCGGGAGCACAGATACGCAGTATTTT
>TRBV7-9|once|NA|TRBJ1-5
CASSLDSGNQPQHF
TGTGCCAGCAGCTTAGACAGTGGCAATCAGCCCCAGCATTTT
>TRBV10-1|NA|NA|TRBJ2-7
CASSATSYEQYF
TGCGCCAGCAGTGCGACTAGCTACGAGCAGTACTTC
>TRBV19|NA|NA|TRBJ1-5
CASSSGRDNQPQHF
TGTGCCAGTAGTAGCGGACGGGACAATCAGCCCCAGCATTTT
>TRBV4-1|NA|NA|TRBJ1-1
CASSLAGSEAFF
TGCGCCAGCAGCCTTGCCGGTTCTGAAGCTTTCTTT
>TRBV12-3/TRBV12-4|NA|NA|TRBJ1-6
CASTLLNNSPLHF
TGTGCCAGCACCCTACTTAATAATTCACCCCTCCACTTT
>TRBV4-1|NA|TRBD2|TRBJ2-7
CASSQAGVGRAKYF
TGCGCCAGCAGCCAAGCCGGGGTAGGGAGGGCCAAGTACTTC
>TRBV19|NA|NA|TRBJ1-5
CASRQRGGTGNQPQHF
TGTGCCAGTAGGCAAAGGGGGGGTACGGGCAATCAGCCCCAGCATTTT
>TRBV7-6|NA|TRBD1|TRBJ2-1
CASSLSDRRPLNEQFF
TGTGCCAGCAGCTTATCGGACAGGCGCCCCCTCAATGAGCAGTTCTTC
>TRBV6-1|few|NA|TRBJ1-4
CASSEALPSHGQLFF
TGTGCCAGCAGTGAAGCGTTACCGTCTCATGGCCAACTGTTTTTT
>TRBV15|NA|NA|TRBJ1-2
CATSEGDVGSYGYTF
TGTGCCACCAGCGAAGGAGACGTGGGGAGCTATGGCTACACCTTC
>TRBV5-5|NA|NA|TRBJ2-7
CASSSKSSSSGEQYF
TGTGCCAGCAGCTCCAAATCCAGCTCGTCGGGCGAGCAGTACTTC